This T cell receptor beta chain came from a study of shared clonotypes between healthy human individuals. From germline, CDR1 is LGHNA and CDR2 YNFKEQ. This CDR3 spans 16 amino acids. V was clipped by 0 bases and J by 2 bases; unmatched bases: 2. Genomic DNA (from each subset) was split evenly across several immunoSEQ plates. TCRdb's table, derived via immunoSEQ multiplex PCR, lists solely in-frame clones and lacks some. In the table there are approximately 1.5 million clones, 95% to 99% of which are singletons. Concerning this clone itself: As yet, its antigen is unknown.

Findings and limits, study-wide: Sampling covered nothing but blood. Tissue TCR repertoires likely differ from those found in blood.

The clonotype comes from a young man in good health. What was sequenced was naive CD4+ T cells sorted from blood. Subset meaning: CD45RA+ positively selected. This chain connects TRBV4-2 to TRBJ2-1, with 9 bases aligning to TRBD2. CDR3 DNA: TGTGCCAGCAGCCAAGATTCTAGCGGGGCCTACAATGAGCAGTTCTTC. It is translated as CASSQDSSGAYNEQFF.